This entry lists 21 T cell receptor beta chains sequenced from one sample in a study of T-cell reconstitution after alpha-beta-depleted transplantation in children. Unique molecular identifiers were used to barcode this TCRbeta library. TCRdb passed the PCR reads through MiXCR, listing each CDR3 protein once. Among 530,000 or so distinct CDR3 sequences listed, roughly 27% were seen once. The sequencing here drew on PBMCs, taken before TCRalphabeta/CD19-depleted stem cell transplant. The receptors shown here come from a boy younger than two with Wiskott-Aldrich syndrome, due to receive a stem cell transplant.

A few counts support this clonotype. The chain is built from TRBV20-1 and TRBJ1-5; D gene unclear. Per the germline V gene, CDR1 is DFQATT and CDR2 is SNEGSKA (reference sequence). The germline V and J ends were trimmed by 6 bases and 2 bases, with 14 bases remaining between them. The CDR3 runs 14 residues. The CDR3, as DNA: TGCAGTGCGCTAGCGGGAGGAGGCAATCAGCCCCAGCATTTT. Amino acids: CSALAGGGNQPQHF.

The chain is built from TRBV5-1 and TRBJ1-5, with D unresolved. The CDR3 extends over 13 amino acids. CDR1 and CDR2 (germline): SGHRS, YFSETQ. With 0 bases removed from V and 6 bases from J, the gap between germline ends came to 7 bases. The CDR3 coding sequence is TGCGCCAGCAGCTTGGATGTCGGTCAGCCCCAGCATTTT. Its protein product is CASSLDVGQPQHF.

The table lists this clonotype with a few counts. The chain uses TRBV9 and TRBJ2-5; 8 bases are a match to TRBD1. CDR1 is SGDLS, CDR2 YYNGEE, per germline. V lost 1 base, J lost 5 bases, and 10 bases stayed unmatched. This CDR3 contains 16 residues. This CDR3 reads CASSVLGAGGVETQYF. CDR3 coding DNA: TGTGCCAGCAGCGTACTGGGGGCAGGGGGCGTGGAGACCCAGTACTTC.

V gene TRBV9 combines with J gene TRBJ1-1, with D hard to call. Trimming took off 4 bases at V and 1 base at J, with 11 bases between the two ends. From germline, CDR1 is SGDLS and CDR2 YYNGEE. The length of the CDR3 is 14 residues. CDR3 sequence reads: CASSPNLKNTEAFF. In DNA form, the CDR3 reads TGTGCCAGCAGCCCTAATCTCAAGAACACTGAAGCTTTCTTT.

The chain employs TRBV12-3 or TRBV12-4 and TRBJ2-3; possibly TRBD2 for D (5 bases). V lost 6 bases and J 7 bases, leaving 11 bases between the germline ends. CDR3 length equals 12 residues. The CDR3 region has the DNA TGTGCCAGCAGCACAACGGGGTATACGCAGTATTTT. Its protein is CASSTTGYTQYF.

V gene TRBV9 combines with J gene TRBJ2-3; 10 bases line up with TRBD2. This CDR3 is built from 16 residues. The germline CDR1 and CDR2 sequences are SGDLS and YYNGEE. Trimming took 0 bases from V and 3 from J; bases not matched to a gene: 4. The DNA for the CDR3 is TGTGCCAGCAGCGTAGCTAGCGGGAGAGGAACAGATACGCAGTATTTT. It translates to CASSVASGRGTDTQYF.

A few counts support this clonotype. The rearrangement joins TRBV24-1 to TRBJ2-5; TRBD1 is a possible D gene (6 bases). Germline CDR1 reads KGHDR; CDR2 reads SFDVKD. With 9 bases removed from V and 2 bases from J, the gap between germline ends came to 12 bases. CDR3 length: 13 amino acids. The CDR3 reads CATCRGQQETQYF. The CDR3 DNA reads TGTGCCACCTGTAGAGGACAGCAAGAGACCCAGTACTTC.

The CDR3 loop reads CSATPPTGTSGANVLTF. The CDR3 nucleotides read TGCAGTGCTACGCCTCCTACAGGCACCTCTGGGGCCAACGTCCTGACTTTC. V is TRBV20-1 and J is TRBJ2-6; weak D call: TRBD1 (5 bases). The CDR3 has 17 amino acids. Germline V gene lookup returns CDR1 DFQATT and CDR2 SNEGSKA (reference sequence). With 4 bases removed from V and 0 bases from J, the gap between germline ends came to 16 bases.

The chain has TRBV9 and TRBJ1-3; no clear D. This CDR3 spans 14 amino acids. Germline-derived CDR1 and CDR2 are SGDLS and YYNGEE. V lost 0 bases, J lost 4 bases, and 8 bases lay in between. CDR3 sequence: CASSVAPRGNTIYF. The DNA for the CDR3 is TGTGCCAGCAGCGTAGCCCCTCGAGGAAACACCATATATTTT.

In its sample, this clonotype was seen a few times. This chain uses TRBV19 with TRBJ1-5; D is unclear. This CDR3 spans 13 amino acids. Germline loops: CDR1 LNHDA, CDR2 SQIVND (reference sequence). V shed 7 bases and J shed 7 bases, with 14 bases lying between them. The CDR3 DNA sequence: TGTGCCAGTAAAGGCGGGGTTCAACAGCCCCAGCATTTT. Its translation is CASKGGVQQPQHF. The full variable domain, its missing parts supplied by reference TRBV19 and TRBJ1-5, is DGGITQSPKYLFRKEGQNVTLSCEQNLNHDAMYWYRQDPGQGLRLIYYSQIVNDFQKGDIAEGYSVSREKKESFPLTVTSAQKNPTAFYLCASKGGVQQPQHFGDGTRLSIL.

This clonotype was observed a handful of times. The V gene is TRBV27, the J gene TRBJ2-5; TRBD2 matches 9 bases. Germline trimming cut 6 bases from V and 4 bases from J; bases unmatched to any gene: 9. Germline CDR1 and CDR2: MNHEY and SMNVEV (reference sequence). CDR3 length: 15 residues. In nucleotides, the CDR3 is TGTGCCAGCAGCCCTAGCGGGATTGCCCGAGAGACCCAGTACTTC. Residues: CASSPSGIARETQYF.

This clonotype has only a few counts. The chain recombines TRBV20-1 with TRBJ2-7; D is tentatively TRBD1 or TRBD2 (5 bases each). The CDR3 consists of 11 residues. From germline, CDR1 is DFQATT and CDR2 SNEGSKA (reference sequence). Between the trimmed V and J ends, which lost 5 bases and 5 bases, there was a span of 10 bases. Here the CDR3 DNA reads TGCAGTGCTTCTCGGGGCCACGAGCAGTACTTC. Its translation is CSASRGHEQYF.

V is TRBV7-2 and J is TRBJ2-3, with 8 bases identical to TRBD1. Germline assignment: CDR1 SGHTA and CDR2 FQGNSA. V lost 3 bases and J lost 7; bases outside the gene matches: 9. The CDR3 has 15 amino acids. This CDR3 is CASSFGPGGANTQYF. The CDR3 nucleotides read TGTGCCAGCAGCTTTGGGCCAGGGGGCGCAAATACGCAGTATTTT.

The chain couples TRBV29-1 to TRBJ1-4; maybe TRBD1 (5 bases). The CDR3 is 12 amino acids. Trimming took 5 bases from V and 7 from J, leaving 11 bases between them. Looked up from germline, CDR1 is SQVTM and CDR2 is ANQGSEA. Here the CDR3 DNA reads TGCAGCGTTTCACAGGCAACTGAAAAACTGTTTTTT. As protein: CSVSQATEKLFF.

The V and J genes are TRBV19 and TRBJ2-3; TRBD2 is a possible D gene (5 bases). V lost 1 base, J lost 1 base, and 9 bases lay in between. The CDR3 is made up of 15 amino acids. Germline values: CDR1 LNHDA, CDR2 SQIVND (reference sequence). Here the CDR3 reads CASSIAGSGTDTQYF. The CDR3 DNA follows: TGTGCCAGTAGTATAGCGGGTAGCGGCACAGATACGCAGTATTTT.

The V and J genes are TRBV24-1 and TRBJ2-3; 8 nucleotides match TRBD2. Germline values: CDR1 KGHDR, CDR2 SFDVKD. V shed 3 bases and J 6 bases; nucleotides not matched to a gene: 4. The CDR3 contains 14 residues. Here the CDR3 reads CATSDLQRGDTQYF. The CDR3 nucleotides are TGTGCCACCAGTGATCTACAGCGGGGGGATACGCAGTATTTT.

This clonotype has only a few counts. The chain has TRBV18 and TRBJ1-2; D unclear. This CDR3 comprises 14 residues. Germline CDR1 KGHSH, CDR2 LQKENI. With 2 bases removed from V and 4 bases from J, the gap between germline ends came to 11 bases. The CDR3 is CASSPRIGTYGYTF. The CDR3 nucleotides read TGTGCCAGCTCACCAAGGATAGGTACCTATGGCTACACCTTC.

The chain employs TRBV20-1 and TRBJ1-1; 8 bases line up with TRBD1. The CDR3 runs 13 residues. The V segment lost 6 bases and the J segment 6 bases; nucleotides outside the gene matches: 9. Germline CDR1 and CDR2: DFQATT and SNEGSKA (reference sequence). The CDR3 DNA sequence: TGCAGTGCGCCCCGACAGGGGAGTGCTGAAGCTTTCTTT. It specifies CSAPRQGSAEAFF.

The chain combines TRBV27 with TRBJ2-1; TRBD2 aligns across 10 bases. The CDR3 totals 16 residues. Germline V lookup: CDR1 MNHEY, CDR2 SMNVEV (reference sequence). Germline trimming cut 7 bases from V and 7 bases from J; bases unmatched to any gene: 13. CDR3 region: CASTRGSLAGRNEQFF. CDR3 coding DNA: TGTGCCAGCACCCGGGGGTCACTAGCGGGAAGAAATGAGCAGTTCTTC.

The CDR3 sequence: CATSDPDASAYNEQFF. CDR3 sequence (DNA): TGTGCCACCAGTGATCCCGATGCATCCGCCTACAATGAGCAGTTCTTC. V usage is TRBV24-1 and J usage is TRBJ2-1, with D hard to call. V lost 3 bases, J lost 2 bases, and 13 bases lay in between. This CDR3 is 16 amino acids long. Germline lookup yields CDR1 KGHDR and CDR2 SFDVKD.

CDR3 residues: CASSVEPLRGPEVYNEQFF. Written as DNA, the CDR3 is TGTGCCAGCAGCGTAGAGCCCCTCAGGGGACCCGAAGTATACAATGAGCAGTTCTTC. This chain connects TRBV9 to TRBJ2-1, with D perhaps TRBD1 (6 bases). Germline-derived CDR1 and CDR2 are SGDLS and YYNGEE. The CDR3 is 19 residues long. Trimming took off 0 bases at V and 4 bases at J, with 23 bases between the two ends.